Listed below are T cell receptor beta chains from one sample, sequenced in a study of lymphopenia after photon versus proton radiotherapy. Assay used: immunoSEQ multiplex PCR; TCRdb lists only in-frame clones, some missing. This table has approximately 170,000 clones, about nine tenths appearing once. The sample here was peripheral blood, taken from a patient treated with photon-based radiotherapy. All receptors come from a man aged 45-60 years with gastric cancer. Each CDR3 is given with its conserved first and last residue. Each record gives: clone size, D gene, V gene, J gene, CDR3 protein, CDR3 DNA. The D gene is left open where the match is weak. The size field is filled for only some rows; it gives once, few, many or a size class.

size: .; D: TRBD1; V: TRBV7-9; J: TRBJ1-2; CDR3: CASSLTPGQGGYTF; DNA: TGTGCCAGCAGCTTAACCCCTGGACAGGGTGGCTACACCTTC
size: .; D: TRBD1; V: TRBV28; J: TRBJ2-1; CDR3: CASSLWTGPGDEQFF; DNA: TGTGCCAGCAGTTTATGGACAGGGCCAGGGGATGAGCAGTTCTTC
size: .; D: .; V: TRBV19; J: TRBJ1-5; CDR3: CASSIGGSSAVISPQHF; DNA: TGTGCCAGTAGTATAGGTGGCAGCTCGGCGGTAATCAGCCCCCAGCATTTT
size: .; D: .; V: TRBV30; J: TRBJ1-6; CDR3: CAWGQGKGNSPLHF; DNA: TGTGCCTGGGGGCAGGGGAAGGGTAATTCACCCCTCCACTTT
size: few; D: TRBD1; V: TRBV19; J: TRBJ1-2; CDR3: CASRDRVSGYTF; DNA: TGTGCCAGTAGGGACAGGGTGAGTGGCTACACCTTC
size: .; D: .; V: TRBV6-5; J: TRBJ1-1; CDR3: CASRRGEGSAFF; DNA: TGTGCCAGCAGACGGGGGGAGGGATCAGCTTTCTTT
size: .; D: .; V: TRBV29-1; J: TRBJ2-2; CDR3: CSVVGGTADTTGELFF; DNA: TGCAGCGTTGTTGGGGGGACAGCCGATACGACCGGGGAGCTGTTTTTT
size: few; D: .; V: TRBV6-5; J: TRBJ1-3; CDR3: CASSSNRDGGNTIYF; DNA: TGTGCCAGCAGCTCCAACCGGGACGGTGGAAACACCATATATTTT
size: .; D: TRBD2; V: TRBV19; J: TRBJ2-1; CDR3: CASSIVASGSFYEQFF; DNA: TGTGCCAGTAGTATAGTGGCTAGCGGGAGTTTTTATGAGCAGTTCTTC
size: once; D: .; V: TRBV5-4; J: TRBJ1-5; CDR3: CASSMGTDSNQPQHF; DNA: TGTGCCAGCAGCATGGGGACCGATTCGAATCAGCCCCAGCATTTT
size: .; D: .; V: TRBV15; J: TRBJ1-2; CDR3: CATSRDPIRGNYGYTF; DNA: TGTGCCACCAGCAGAGATCCAATAAGGGGTAACTATGGCTACACCTTC
size: .; D: .; V: TRBV19; J: TRBJ2-1; CDR3: CASSIRGTSSYNEQFF; DNA: TGTGCCAGTAGTATTCGTGGCACAAGCTCCTACAATGAGCAGTTCTTC
size: .; D: .; V: TRBV7-9; J: TRBJ2-2; CDR3: CAIGQKVGELFF; DNA: TGTGCCATCGGACAGAAAGTGGGGGAGCTGTTTTTT
size: once; D: TRBD1; V: TRBV6-5; J: TRBJ2-7; CDR3: CATSRGTGVRNEQYF; DNA: TGTGCCACCTCACGGGGGACAGGGGTTCGGAACGAGCAGTACTTC
size: .; D: .; V: TRBV29-1; J: TRBJ1-1; CDR3: CSVLPPPGAENTEAFF; DNA: TGCAGCGTGTTACCCCCACCTGGGGCTGAGAACACTGAAGCTTTCTTT
size: .; D: TRBD2; V: TRBV13; J: TRBJ2-3; CDR3: CASSLGLAGTSPDTDTQYF; DNA: TGTGCCAGCAGCTTGGGACTAGCGGGAACCAGTCCCGACACAGATACGCAGTATTTT
size: .; D: .; V: TRBV4-2; J: TRBJ2-2; CDR3: CASSQGGLNTGELFF; DNA: TGTGCCAGCAGCCAAGGCGGGTTGAACACCGGGGAGCTGTTTTTT
size: .; D: TRBD1; V: TRBV19; J: TRBJ1-2; CDR3: CASSPPGQGVLYTF; DNA: TGTGCCAGTAGTCCCCCGGGACAGGGGGTTCTCTACACCTTC
size: .; D: .; V: TRBV10-3; J: TRBJ2-1; CDR3: CANGQSYNEQFF; DNA: TGTGCCAACGGACAGTCCTACAATGAGCAGTTCTTC
size: .; D: .; V: TRBV4-1; J: TRBJ1-2; CDR3: CASSQGGGAGYGYTF; DNA: TGCGCCAGCAGCCAAGGGGGGGGCGCCGGCTATGGCTACACCTTC
size: .; D: TRBD2; V: TRBV19; J: TRBJ2-5; CDR3: CASSETRTSAEETQYF; DNA: TGTGCCAGTAGCGAAACCCGGACTAGCGCAGAAGAGACCCAGTACTTC
size: .; D: .; V: TRBV30; J: TRBJ2-2; CDR3: CAWSTRGAGGGELFF; DNA: TGTGCCTGGAGTACGCGCGGGGCCGGTGGCGGGGAGCTGTTTTTT
size: .; D: .; V: TRBV20-1; J: TRBJ2-1; CDR3: CSATDNEQFF; DNA: TGCAGTGCTACGGACAATGAGCAGTTCTTC
size: .; D: TRBD2; V: TRBV27; J: TRBJ2-7; CDR3: CASSPGLVSYEQYF; DNA: TGTGCCAGCAGCCCGGGACTAGTTTCCTACGAGCAGTACTTC
size: .; D: .; V: TRBV29-1; J: TRBJ2-4; CDR3: CSAAGRLAKNIQYF; DNA: TGCAGCGCTGCCGGACGTTTAGCCAAAAACATTCAGTACTTC
size: .; D: .; V: TRBV6-5; J: TRBJ1-2; CDR3: CASSYSKTPTNYGYTF; DNA: TGTGCCAGCAGTTACTCGAAAACGCCAACTAACTATGGCTACACCTTC
size: few; D: .; V: TRBV28; J: TRBJ1-4; CDR3: CATQGYEKLFF; DNA: TGTGCCACTCAGGGGTATGAAAAACTGTTTTTT
size: .; D: .; V: TRBV28; J: TRBJ2-7; CDR3: CASMEGGTGSYEQYF; DNA: TGTGCCAGCATGGAAGGGGGGACGGGCTCCTACGAGCAGTACTTC
size: .; D: .; V: TRBV28; J: TRBJ1-2; CDR3: CASKSGGYGYTF; DNA: TGTGCCAGCAAGTCCGGGGGATATGGCTACACCTTC
size: .; D: .; V: TRBV7-2; J: TRBJ1-2; CDR3: CASGPPDGNYGYTF; DNA: TGTGCCAGCGGGCCCCCGGACGGGAACTATGGCTACACCTTC
size: .; D: .; V: TRBV10-2; J: TRBJ2-5; CDR3: CASRHPGGQETQYF; DNA: TGCGCCAGCAGGCACCCGGGCGGCCAAGAGACCCAGTACTTC
size: .; D: TRBD2; V: TRBV5-1; J: TRBJ2-1; CDR3: CASSSSGNSYNEQFF; DNA: TGCGCCAGCAGCTCTAGCGGGAACTCTTACAATGAGCAGTTCTTC
size: few; D: .; V: TRBV7-6; J: TRBJ1-5; CDR3: CASSLGPSNQPQHF; DNA: TGTGCCAGCAGCTTAGGTCCTAGCAATCAGCCCCAGCATTTT
size: few; D: .; V: TRBV7-8; J: TRBJ2-7; CDR3: CASSPDGPLDEQYF; DNA: TGTGCCAGCAGCCCCGACGGCCCTCTGGACGAGCAGTACTTC
size: .; D: .; V: TRBV15; J: TRBJ2-3; CDR3: CATSRALTDTQYF; DNA: TGTGCCACCAGCAGAGCCCTTACAGATACGCAGTATTTT
size: once; D: .; V: TRBV28; J: TRBJ1-1; CDR3: CASSFGWGTEAFF; DNA: TGTGCCAGCAGTTTTGGATGGGGTACTGAAGCTTTCTTT
size: .; D: .; V: TRBV10-2; J: TRBJ2-1; CDR3: CASSGQGRDEQFF; DNA: TGCGCCAGCAGTGGACAGGGGAGGGATGAGCAGTTCTTC
size: .; D: .; V: TRBV18; J: TRBJ1-2; CDR3: CASRPDSLYGYTF; DNA: TGTGCCAGTCGACCCGACAGCCTCTATGGCTACACCTTC
size: .; D: TRBD2; V: TRBV12-5; J: TRBJ2-1; CDR3: CASGARTSGAIFSYNEQFF; DNA: TGTGCTAGTGGTGCAAGGACTAGCGGTGCGATTTTCTCCTACAATGAGCAGTTCTTC
size: few; D: TRBD2; V: TRBV7-2; J: TRBJ2-7; CDR3: CASRVASGSDYEQYF; DNA: TGTGCCAGCAGAGTCGCTAGCGGGAGTGACTACGAGCAGTACTTC
size: few; D: .; V: TRBV19; J: TRBJ1-5; CDR3: CASSTGNQPQHF; DNA: TGTGCCAGTAGTACAGGAAATCAGCCCCAGCATTTT
size: .; D: TRBD1; V: TRBV19; J: TRBJ2-7; CDR3: CASSMGRGTYEQYF; DNA: TGTGCCAGTAGTATGGGCAGGGGGACCTACGAGCAGTACTTC
size: .; D: .; V: TRBV11-1; J: TRBJ2-7; CDR3: CASSLGQVSSYEQYF; DNA: TGTGCCAGCAGCTTAGGCCAGGTTAGCTCCTACGAGCAGTACTTC
size: .; D: TRBD2; V: TRBV6-5; J: TRBJ2-7; CDR3: CASSPGTSGMQYF; DNA: TGTGCCAGCAGTCCCGGGACTAGCGGGATGCAGTACTTC
size: .; D: .; V: TRBV28; J: TRBJ2-4; CDR3: CASRGNEGAKNIQYF; DNA: TGTGCCAGCAGGGGGAATGAGGGAGCCAAAAACATTCAGTACTTC
size: .; D: .; V: TRBV27; J: TRBJ2-2; CDR3: CASSFSSGYLVGELFF; DNA: TGTGCCAGCAGTTTTAGTAGCGGATACCTCGTCGGGGAGCTGTTTTTT
size: .; D: .; V: TRBV6-1; J: TRBJ2-6; CDR3: CASRGGAGANVLTF; DNA: TGTGCCAGCAGAGGGGGGGCTGGGGCCAACGTCCTGACTTTC
size: .; D: .; V: TRBV11-3; J: TRBJ2-3; CDR3: CASSPNAGAADTQYF; DNA: TGTGCCAGCAGCCCCAACGCGGGTGCAGCAGATACGCAGTATTTT